This TCR beta chain derives from a study of T-cell memory formation after mild COVID-19 (dated by TCRdb to about 2021). The study in broad terms: TCR sequence clusters from the two donors were found to be largely donor specific. T-cell clones expanding and contracting after mild COVID-19 in two donors were tracked by longitudinal TCRalpha and TCRbeta repertoire sequencing. Two young, previously healthy adult volunteers made up the cohort, one male and one female.

This clonotype showed up just a few times. Its antigen remains undetermined. Base qualities are missing; no much larger clone stands one base away. Ficoll-Paque density gradient centrifugation was used to isolate PBMCs. General conclusions and limits of the study: SARS-CoV-2 specificity was not confirmed for the second-wave clones peaking on day 37. From day 15 to 85, contracting clones showed balanced CD4/CD8 phenotypes, whereas a second wave of clones that expanded from day 15 to 37 leaned towards CD4+. Some responding clones were detected in pre-infection memory, suggesting pre-existing cross-reactive memory T cells joined the SARS-CoV-2 response. The study covered only a couple of mild cases, and larger cohorts including severe cases with pre-infection samples were considered necessary. Contracting CD4+ clones were found mainly in CM and EM memory subsets, while CD8+ clones were enriched in EMRA.

Sequenced on an Illumina NovaSeq 6000. TCRalpha and TCRbeta cDNA libraries were constructed by 5'RACE with constant-segment primers, with sample barcodes and unique molecular identifiers being introduced. RNA was extracted from every sample with Trizol reagent. The libraries were amplified in two PCR steps, and the second step added a second sample barcode and Illumina TruSeq adapters. The libraries were sequenced on an Illumina NovaSeq using 2 x 150 bp paired-end reads. As for how the authors treated the data: Reads were demultiplexed and collapsed into UMI-guided consensus sequences with migec v1.2.7. Using mixcr v2.1.11, the UMI consensuses were aligned to TRA and TRB V and J templates and assembled into clonotypes. A clonotype was counted as expanded or contracted only when both edgeR and NoisET called the clonotype significant, with the noise models trained on biological replicates. For edgeR calls, the thresholds were a false discovery rate-adjusted p below 0.01 and a log2 fold-change of 1. As an exploratory analysis of dynamics, PCA with hierarchical clustering was applied to max-normalized trajectories of the 1000 most abundant clonotypes. Separately sequenced CD4+ and CD8+ repertoires were used to assign the CD4 or CD8 phenotype of responding clones. The raw public data were reprocessed by TCRdb itself: fastp quality trimming at Q25, MiXCR clonotype calling, in-frame beta chains only. Here each entry gathers all rows of one CDR3 protein and keeps the most common genes and DNA. The V and J calls here are based on TCRdb, not the publication. The table for this sample lists 250,000 to 350,000 distinct CDR3 sequences; around 16% of them were counted only once. Together, the top ten hold approximately 25% of the sample.

The germline V gene specifies SNHLY as CDR1 and FYNNEI as CDR2. The CDR3 runs 12 amino acids, cysteine and phenylalanine included. Of the read, only the CDR3 DNA is kept; its 36 bases are in frame from base 1. V is reduced by 9 bases and J by 0 bases, leaving a spacing of 8 bases between them. The TCR comes from a man between 18 and 35 years old who had mild COVID-19 (a few samples of this study predate the infection). The sample titles of this study are shuffled in the database, so cell type and time point are left out; the donor was told from shared clones. This chain joins TRBV2 to TRBJ1-1; TRBD1 is a weak D gene call, 6 bases matching. The material sequenced was PBMCs or a T cell subset sorted from them (not recorded which). The DNA reads TGTGCCAGAGGGGGACTGAACACTGAAGCTTTCTTT. This gives the protein CARGGLNTEAFF.